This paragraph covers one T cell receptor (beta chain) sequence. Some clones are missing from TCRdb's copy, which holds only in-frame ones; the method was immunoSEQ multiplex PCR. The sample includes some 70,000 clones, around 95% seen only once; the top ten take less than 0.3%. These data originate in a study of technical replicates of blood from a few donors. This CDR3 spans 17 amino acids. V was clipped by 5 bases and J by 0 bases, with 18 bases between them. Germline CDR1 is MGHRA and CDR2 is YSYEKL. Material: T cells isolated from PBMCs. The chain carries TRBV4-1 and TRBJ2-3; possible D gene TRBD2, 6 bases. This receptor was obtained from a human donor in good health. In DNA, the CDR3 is TGCGCCAGCAGCTCAAGGGGTGGCGGGACTAGCACAGATACGCAGTATTTT. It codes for CASSSRGGGTSTDTQYF.